The count of the clone carrying this T cell receptor (beta chain) is one. What it binds is not known. The data stem from a study of cytomegalovirus exposure and HLA in healthy donors. The overall study: Tens of millions of unique TCR sequences came from HLA-typed donors in an early release. Study outcomes and limitations: About 90% or about 30% of the time was how often most TCR beta V segments were productive, according to an earlier analysis. There were under 200 TCR beta chains listed as cytomegalovirus-associated. Serostatus for CMV was the only available immune exposure information.

Germline V gene data show CDR1 as SGHNT and CDR2 as YYREEE (reference sequence). V gave up 0 bases and J gave up 8 bases, with 11 bases separating them. The CDR3 has 13 amino acids. The PCR was carried out with 60 Vbeta primers and 13 Jbeta primers. Libraries were prepared by immunoSEQ multiplex PCR; TCRdb keeps only in-frame clonotypes and omits some of them. The sample has under 200,000 clones; nearly 80% are singletons. Material: PBMCs. This chain connects TRBV5-4 to TRBJ1-2; no firm D call. The sequence was collected from a man in his late teens or twenties in good health and CMV-seropositive. The CDR3 DNA is TGTGCCAGCAGCTTGGATTGGGGAGGCGGCTACACCTTC. This encodes CASSLDWGGGYTF.